This T cell receptor beta chain was observed in a study of cytomegalovirus exposure and HLA in healthy donors. The germline CDR1 and CDR2 sequences are GTSNPN and SVGIG (reference sequence). CDR3 size: 12 residues. Trimming took 8 bases from V and 4 from J, leaving 14 bases between them. Primers included in the PCR were 60 Vbeta and 13 Jbeta primers. TCRdb's copy holds only in-frame clones and misses some; the assay was immunoSEQ multiplex PCR. Altogether approximately 300,000 clones are present, roughly 80% being singletons, with the ten largest covering 0.3%. The chain combines TRBV30 with TRBJ1-1, with D unclear. Sequencing used PBMCs. The origin of this receptor is a girl aged 2 to 9 in good health and CMV-seronegative. CDR3 nucleotides: TGTGCCGAGGGAGACTTGGGCACTGAAGCTTTCTTT. Amino acids: CAEGDLGTEAFF.